This T cell receptor (beta chain) was identified during a study of OX40 agonist ivuxolimab in advanced cancers. Whole-study context: Participants averaged 60 years of age (range about 23 to 80) and were roughly 80% male. Overall study results and limits: Expanded clones were, on average, more numerous in CD8+ T cells than in CD4+.

Exclusion of a patient followed from autoimmune disease history or systemic immunosuppression. With respect to this clone: Its antigen is not known.

The data were produced by immunoSEQ multiplex PCR, yet TCRdb's version contains in-frame clones alone and is incomplete. The sample shows almost 35,000 clones, 70% to 85% of them seen only once. This CDR3 region has 13 residues. CDR1 and CDR2 (germline): MGHRA, YSYEKL. The V end was cut by 8 bases, the J end by 1 base, with 11 bases between. The V gene is TRBV4-1, the J gene TRBJ1-1; D unclear. This specimen was CD4+ or CD8+ T cells sorted from blood, taken in a trial of the OX40 agonist ivuxolimab. The TCR comes from an adult with an advanced solid tumor such as melanoma, head and neck, liver or kidney cancer. The CDR3 sequence is CASRWTGNTEAFF. The CDR3 DNA reads as TGCGCCAGCCGATGGACGGGGAACACTGAAGCTTTCTTT.